These T cell receptor beta chains were read from a single sample in a study of blood T cell repertoires in COVID-19. Some clones are missing from TCRdb's copy, which holds only in-frame ones; the method was immunoSEQ multiplex PCR. The sample records 180,000 or so clones, around four fifths being singletons. Material for sequencing was PBMCs or T cells enriched from blood (not recorded which). The receptors shown here come from a woman in her sixties who had recovered from COVID-19. The CDR3 runs from the conserved cysteine through the conserved F or W. The D gene is left open where the match is weak. A row's size may be missing; if present it is once, few, many or a size class.

>NA|TRBD1|TRBJ2-7|TRBV27
TGTGCCAGCAGACTACTTACAGGGGTTCTCTACGAGCAGTACTTC
CASRLLTGVLYEQYF
>NA|TRBD2|TRBJ2-4|TRBV6-4
TGTGCCAGCAGATCCCCTAGGCGGGAGGTCTCCAAAAACATTCAGTACTTC
CASRSPRREVSKNIQYF
>NA|NA|TRBJ1-1|TRBV28
TGTGCCAGCAGTACAGGGATTTCTGAAGCTTTCTTT
CASSTGISEAFF
>NA|NA|TRBJ2-2|TRBV5-1
TGCGCCAGCAGGAGGACGCTGAACGTTTTCCAGGGGACCGGGGAGCTGTTTTTT
CASRRTLNVFQGTGELFF
>NA|NA|TRBJ1-2|TRBV10-2
TGCGCCAGTAAGGACCAGGGATTAGGTGGCTACACCTTC
CASKDQGLGGYTF
>NA|NA|TRBJ2-3|TRBV5-1
TGCGCCAGCAGCTTGGCCCCAAGGGGAGGTGGGCGCTATAGCACAGATACGCAGTATTTT
CASSLAPRGGGRYSTDTQYF
>NA|TRBD1|TRBJ1-2|TRBV30
TGTGCCTGGAGAGTTTTACGGGACAGGGAGGTACATAACTATGGCTACACCTTC
CAWRVLRDREVHNYGYTF
>few|NA|TRBJ2-7|TRBV5-5
TGTGCCAGCAGCTTCTTCCCGGTAAACGAGCAGTACTTC
CASSFFPVNEQYF
>NA|NA|TRBJ1-1|TRBV10-3
TGTGCCATCAGTGAGACAGGAACTGAAGCTTTCTTT
CAISETGTEAFF
>few|NA|TRBJ2-2|TRBV10-1
TGCGCCAGCAGGCCAACCCGAGGGACCGGGGAGCTGTTTTTT
CASRPTRGTGELFF
>NA|TRBD2|TRBJ2-5|TRBV6-1
TGTGCCAGCAGTGAATACGTAGGACTAGCGGGAGAGACCCAGTACTTC
CASSEYVGLAGETQYF
>NA|NA|TRBJ2-3|TRBV28
TGTGCCAGCAGGTGGGGCGGACCGGGCACAGATACGCAGTATTTT
CASRWGGPGTDTQYF
>NA|TRBD1|TRBJ1-1|TRBV5-1
TGCGCCAGCAGCTTCGGGACAGGGGAAATTGAAGCTTTCTTT
CASSFGTGEIEAFF
>NA|NA|TRBJ1-6|TRBV6-2/TRBV6-3
TGTGCCAGCAGTTACACCCCCTGGAGCTCCTATAATTCACCCCTCCACTTT
CASSYTPWSSYNSPLHF
>NA|NA|TRBJ1-2|TRBV5-1
TGCGCCAGCAGCCCGGGGACTTCTAACTATGGCTACACCTTC
CASSPGTSNYGYTF
>NA|NA|TRBJ1-2|TRBV6-5
TGTGCCAGCAGTTACACGCTTGGGAAGGGAGCGCGGGGCTACACCTTC
CASSYTLGKGARGYTF
>NA|NA|TRBJ2-3|TRBV7-3
TGTGCCAGCAGCCTCCCGGGTAGCGGCACAGATACGCAGTATTTT
CASSLPGSGTDTQYF
>NA|NA|TRBJ2-1|TRBV29-1
TGCAGCGTTGAGCGGGCCCGGGCTGGGAATGAGCAGTTCTTC
CSVERARAGNEQFF
>NA|NA|TRBJ1-5|TRBV12-3/TRBV12-4
TGTGCCAGCGCCCCGGTCCTAAATCAGCCCCAGCATTTT
CASAPVLNQPQHF
>NA|TRBD2|TRBJ2-7|TRBV11-2
TGTGCCAGCAGCTTTGGACTAGCGGGAAGCTACGAGCAGTACTTC
CASSFGLAGSYEQYF
>once|TRBD1|TRBJ1-6|TRBV27
TGTGCCAGCAGTTTGGAGCGGACAGGGAATTCACCCCTCCACTTT
CASSLERTGNSPLHF
>NA|TRBD1|TRBJ1-1|TRBV13
TGTGCCAGCAGCCCGACGACAGGGGGCTGGTCTGAAGCTTTCTTT
CASSPTTGGWSEAFF
>NA|NA|TRBJ1-4|TRBV5-1
TGCGCCAGCAGCTTTCGTGGGCAGGCTTCTAATGAAAAACTGTTTTTT
CASSFRGQASNEKLFF
>NA|NA|TRBJ1-1|TRBV28
TGTGCCAGCAGTTTCCTTGATGGGCACGGTGAAGCTTTCTTT
CASSFLDGHGEAFF
>NA|NA|TRBJ2-1|TRBV7-3
TGTGCCAGCAGCTTAAGCGGCTACAATGAGCAGTTCTTC
CASSLSGYNEQFF
>NA|NA|TRBJ1-1|TRBV27
TGTGCCAGCAGTTTTTTTATAGGAGGATCTGAAGCTTTCTTT
CASSFFIGGSEAFF
>NA|NA|TRBJ1-3|TRBV25-1
TGTGCCAGCCTAAGCTCTGGAAACACCATATATTTT
CASLSSGNTIYF
>NA|NA|TRBJ1-2|TRBV10-3
TGTGCCATCAACCCGGGGGGTTATGGCTACACCTTC
CAINPGGYGYTF
>NA|NA|TRBJ1-2|TRBV28
TGTGCCAGCGACAGCTTCTATGGCTACACCTTC
CASDSFYGYTF
>NA|NA|TRBJ2-7|TRBV5-1
TGCGCCAGCAGCGGCTTAGCGAGCGGGGAGCAGTACTTC
CASSGLASGEQYF
>NA|TRBD2|TRBJ2-6|TRBV3-1/TRBV3-2
TGTGCCAGCAGCCGTCTAGCGGGGGGCGGAATCTCTGGGGCCAACGTCCTGACTTTC
CASSRLAGGGISGANVLTF
>few|TRBD1|TRBJ1-1|TRBV7-9
TGTGCCAGCAGCCGGGACAGGGGGTCTGCAGACACTGAAGCTTTCTTT
CASSRDRGSADTEAFF
>NA|TRBD1|TRBJ1-6|TRBV25-1
TGTGCCAGCAGTGCCGGCCGGGACAGGCTCTATTCACCCCTCCACTTT
CASSAGRDRLYSPLHF
>NA|NA|TRBJ2-3|TRBV12-2
TGTGCAAGTCGCTTAGCGGAGCGGGAGGGCTGCACAGATACGCAGTATTTT
CASRLAEREGCTDTQYF
>NA|TRBD1|TRBJ1-5|TRBV19
TGTGCCAGTAGTCACCGGGACAGGGGGGGAAGCAATCAGCCCCAGCATTTT
CASSHRDRGGSNQPQHF
>NA|TRBD1|TRBJ1-3|TRBV7-9
TGTGCCAGCAGCTTCAGTACTTACAGGGGTGGTGGAAACACCATATATTTT
CASSFSTYRGGGNTIYF
>NA|NA|TRBJ1-2|TRBV12-3/TRBV12-4
TGTGCCAGCAGTTCACAGGGCTATGGCTACACCTTC
CASSSQGYGYTF
>NA|TRBD2|TRBJ2-3|TRBV19
TGTGCCAGTAGTACCTTAGCGGGAGTCACAGATACGCAGTATTTT
CASSTLAGVTDTQYF
>NA|NA|TRBJ2-1|TRBV7-3
TGTGCCAGCAGCTTATCGACAGTGGGGGGTGAGCAGTTCTTC
CASSLSTVGGEQFF
>NA|TRBD1|TRBJ2-7|TRBV19
TGTGCCAGTAGTATCGGGGCAGGGGGCAACAGATTCGAGCAGTACTTC
CASSIGAGGNRFEQYF
>NA|NA|TRBJ2-1|TRBV9
TGTGCCAGCAGCGTAGTTGGCGGGAAGGATGAGCAGTTCTTC
CASSVVGGKDEQFF
>NA|NA|TRBJ1-4|TRBV6-5
TGTGCCAGCAGAAACAGGGATGAAAAACTGTTTTTT
CASRNRDEKLFF
>NA|TRBD2|TRBJ2-1|TRBV11-2
TGTGCCAGCAGCTCGGGCGGGAGTAAGGCCTACAATGAGCAGTTCTTC
CASSSGGSKAYNEQFF
>NA|NA|TRBJ1-3|TRBV3-1/TRBV3-2
TGTGCCAGCAGCCAAGTCGGTCGCTCTGGAAACACCATATATTTT
CASSQVGRSGNTIYF
>NA|TRBD2|TRBJ2-1|TRBV28
TGTGCCAGCAGACCTCCTAGCGGGGCTTACAATGAGCAGTTCTTC
CASRPPSGAYNEQFF
>NA|TRBD1|TRBJ1-2|TRBV28
TGTGCCAGCAGTCCACACTCCGGGACAGGGGCCATCGGCTACACCTTC
CASSPHSGTGAIGYTF
>NA|TRBD1|TRBJ1-1|TRBV3-1/TRBV3-2
TGTGCCAGCAGCCACCTGGGGACAGGGAAGGAAGCTTTCTTT
CASSHLGTGKEAFF
>NA|NA|TRBJ1-5|TRBV4-1
TGCGCCAGCAGCCGGAAACAGGGACCTGATCAGCCCCAGCATTTT
CASSRKQGPDQPQHF
>once|TRBD2|TRBJ2-7|TRBV9
TGTGCCAGCAGCGTAGGGAGCGGGGGATTCTACGAGCAGTACTTC
CASSVGSGGFYEQYF